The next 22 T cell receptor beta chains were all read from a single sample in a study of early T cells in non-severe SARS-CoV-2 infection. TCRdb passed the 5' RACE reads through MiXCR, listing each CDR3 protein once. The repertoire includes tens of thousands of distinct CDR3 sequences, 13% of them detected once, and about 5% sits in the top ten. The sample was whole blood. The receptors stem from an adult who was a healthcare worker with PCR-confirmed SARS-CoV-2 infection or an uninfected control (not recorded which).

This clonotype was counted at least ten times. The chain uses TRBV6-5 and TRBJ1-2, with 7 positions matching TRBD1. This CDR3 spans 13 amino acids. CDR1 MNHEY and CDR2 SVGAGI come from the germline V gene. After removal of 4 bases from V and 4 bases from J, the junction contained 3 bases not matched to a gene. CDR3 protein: CASSSRTGYGYTF. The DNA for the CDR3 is TGTGCCAGCAGTTCCCGGACAGGCTATGGCTACACCTTC.

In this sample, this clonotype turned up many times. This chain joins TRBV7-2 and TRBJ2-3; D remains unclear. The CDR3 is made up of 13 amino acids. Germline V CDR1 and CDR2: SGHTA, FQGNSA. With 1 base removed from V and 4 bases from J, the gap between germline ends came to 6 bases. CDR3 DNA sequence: TGTGCCAGCAGCTTAGAGGCGGCAGATACGCAGTATTTT. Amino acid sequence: CASSLEAADTQYF.

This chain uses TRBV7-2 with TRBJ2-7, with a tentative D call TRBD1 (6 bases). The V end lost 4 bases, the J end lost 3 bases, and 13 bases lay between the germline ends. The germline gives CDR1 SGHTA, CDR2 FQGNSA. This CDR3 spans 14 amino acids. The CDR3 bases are TGTGCCAGCAGCTCAATAATGGACAGCTACGAGCAGTACTTC. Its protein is CASSSIMDSYEQYF.

The chain's CDR3 is CASSRQRGLYEQYF. Written as DNA, the CDR3 is TGTGCCAGCAGCAGACAGCGGGGACTCTACGAGCAGTACTTC. The V call is TRBV7-2, the J call TRBJ2-7; 7 positions match TRBD2. V was pared by 5 bases and J by 3 bases, with 7 bases of the junction left unmatched. The germline V gene encodes CDR1 SGHTA and CDR2 FQGNSA. This CDR3 contains 14 residues.

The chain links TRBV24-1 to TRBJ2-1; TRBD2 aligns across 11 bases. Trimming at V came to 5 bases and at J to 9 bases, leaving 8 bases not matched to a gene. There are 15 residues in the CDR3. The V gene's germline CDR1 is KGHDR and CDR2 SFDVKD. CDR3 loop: CATSGTSGSRGEQFF. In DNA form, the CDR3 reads TGTGCCACCAGTGGTACTAGCGGGAGCCGAGGTGAGCAGTTCTTC.

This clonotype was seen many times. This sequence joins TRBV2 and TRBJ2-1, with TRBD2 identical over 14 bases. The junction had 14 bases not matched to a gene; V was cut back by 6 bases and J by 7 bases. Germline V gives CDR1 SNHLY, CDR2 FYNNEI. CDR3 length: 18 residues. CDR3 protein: CASSKPGLAGDRSNEQFF. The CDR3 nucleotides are TGTGCCAGCAGCAAACCGGGACTAGCGGGGGACCGGAGTAATGAGCAGTTCTTC.

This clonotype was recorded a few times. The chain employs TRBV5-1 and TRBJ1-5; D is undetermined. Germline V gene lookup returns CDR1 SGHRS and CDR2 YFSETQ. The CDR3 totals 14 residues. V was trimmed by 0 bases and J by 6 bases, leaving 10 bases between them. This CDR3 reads CASSLDTSGQPQHF. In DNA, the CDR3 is TGCGCCAGCAGCTTGGATACTTCGGGTCAGCCCCAGCATTTT.

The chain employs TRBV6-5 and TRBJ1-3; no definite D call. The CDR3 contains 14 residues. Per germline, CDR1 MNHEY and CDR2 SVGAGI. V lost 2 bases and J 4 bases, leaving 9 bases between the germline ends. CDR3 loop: CASSYASRGNTIYF. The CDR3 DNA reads TGTGCCAGCAGTTACGCTTCACGAGGAAACACCATATATTTT.

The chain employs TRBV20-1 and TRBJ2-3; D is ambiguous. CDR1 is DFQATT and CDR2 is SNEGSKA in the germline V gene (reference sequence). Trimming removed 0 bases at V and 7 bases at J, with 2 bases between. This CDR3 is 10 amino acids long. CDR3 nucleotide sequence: TGCAGTGCTAGAGACTATACGCAGTATTTT. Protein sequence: CSARDYTQYF.

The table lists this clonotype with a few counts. Here the CDR3 reads CASSMRAGLMRDTQYF. The CDR3 region has the DNA TGTGCCAGCAGCATGCGAGCGGGACTCATGAGAGATACGCAGTATTTT. The V call is TRBV7-2, the J call TRBJ2-3; 7 nucleotides align to TRBD2. V dropped 5 bases and J dropped 5; count of bases not matched to a gene: 13. Germline lookup yields CDR1 SGHTA and CDR2 FQGNSA. CDR3 length: 16 residues.

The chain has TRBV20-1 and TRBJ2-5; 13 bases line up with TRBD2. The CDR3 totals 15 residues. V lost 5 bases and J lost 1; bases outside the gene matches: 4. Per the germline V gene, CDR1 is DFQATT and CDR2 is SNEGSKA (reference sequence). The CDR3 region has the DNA TGCAGTGCTGGTACTAGCGGGAGGGCCCAAGAGACCCAGTACTTC. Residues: CSAGTSGRAQETQYF.

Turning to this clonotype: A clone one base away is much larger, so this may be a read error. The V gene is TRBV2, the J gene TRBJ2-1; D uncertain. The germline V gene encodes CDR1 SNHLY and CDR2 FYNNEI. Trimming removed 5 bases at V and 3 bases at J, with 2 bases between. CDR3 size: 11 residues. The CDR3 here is CASSNYNEQFF. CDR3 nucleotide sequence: TGTGCCAGCAGTAACTACAATGAGCAGTTCTTC.

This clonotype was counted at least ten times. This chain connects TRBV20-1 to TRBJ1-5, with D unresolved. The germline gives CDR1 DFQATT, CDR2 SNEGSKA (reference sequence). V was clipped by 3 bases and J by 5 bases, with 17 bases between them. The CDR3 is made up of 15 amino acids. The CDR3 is CSARAPNILDQPQHF. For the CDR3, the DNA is TGCAGTGCTAGGGCCCCCAATATATTAGATCAGCCCCAGCATTTT.

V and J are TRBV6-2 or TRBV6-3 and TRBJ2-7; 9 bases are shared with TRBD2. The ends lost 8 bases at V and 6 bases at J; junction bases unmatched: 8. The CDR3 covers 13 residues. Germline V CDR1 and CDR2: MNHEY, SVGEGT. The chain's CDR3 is CASDGTSHSEQYF. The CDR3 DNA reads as TGTGCCAGCGACGGGACTAGCCACTCCGAGCAGTACTTC.

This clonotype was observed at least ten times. The CDR3 DNA reads as TGTGCCAGAAACAAGAATGAAAAACTGTTTTTT. Encoded protein: CARNKNEKLFF. The chain has TRBV19 and TRBJ1-4, with D hard to call. This CDR3 comprises 11 residues. The V end was cut by 9 bases, the J end by 5 bases, with 7 bases between. Germline CDR1 reads LNHDA; CDR2 reads SQIVND (reference sequence). The full variable domain, completed using reference TRBV19 and TRBJ1-4, is DGGITQSPKYLFRKEGQNVTLSCEQNLNHDAMYWYRQDPGQGLRLIYYSQIVNDFQKGDIAEGYSVSREKKESFPLTVTSAQKNPTAFYLCARNKNEKLFFGSGTQLSVL.

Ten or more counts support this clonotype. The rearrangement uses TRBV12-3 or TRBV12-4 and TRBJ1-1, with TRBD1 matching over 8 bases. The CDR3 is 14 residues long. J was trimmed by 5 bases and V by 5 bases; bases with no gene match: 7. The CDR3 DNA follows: TGTGCCAGCAGTAAACAGGGGGGAAAGACTGAAGCTTTCTTT. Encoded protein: CASSKQGGKTEAFF.

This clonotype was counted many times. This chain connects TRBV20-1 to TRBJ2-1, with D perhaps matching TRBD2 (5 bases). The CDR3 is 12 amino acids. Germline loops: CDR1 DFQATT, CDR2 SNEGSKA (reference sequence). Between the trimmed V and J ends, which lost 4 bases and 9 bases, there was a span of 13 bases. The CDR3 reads CSATEASGEQFF. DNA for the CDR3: TGCAGTGCTACCGAGGCCAGCGGTGAGCAGTTCTTC.

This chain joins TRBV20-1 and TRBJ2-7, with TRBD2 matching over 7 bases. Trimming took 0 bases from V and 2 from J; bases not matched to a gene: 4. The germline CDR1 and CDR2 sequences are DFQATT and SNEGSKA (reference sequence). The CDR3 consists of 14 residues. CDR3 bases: TGCAGTGCTAGAGATTTAGCGGGCCCCTACGAGCAGTACTTC. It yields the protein CSARDLAGPYEQYF.

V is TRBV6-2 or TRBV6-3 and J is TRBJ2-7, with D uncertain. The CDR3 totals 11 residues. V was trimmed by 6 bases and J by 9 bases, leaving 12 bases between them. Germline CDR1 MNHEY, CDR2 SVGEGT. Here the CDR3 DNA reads TGTGCCAGCAGCCTGCCAAGAAGGCAGTACTTC. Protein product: CASSLPRRQYF.

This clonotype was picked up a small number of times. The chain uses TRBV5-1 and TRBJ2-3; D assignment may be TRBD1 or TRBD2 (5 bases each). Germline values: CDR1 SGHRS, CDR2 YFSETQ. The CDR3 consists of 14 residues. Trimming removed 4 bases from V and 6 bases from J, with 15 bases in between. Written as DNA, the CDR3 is TGCGCCAGCAGCGCGGGCTCCCCAGGGGATACGCAGTATTTT. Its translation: CASSAGSPGDTQYF.

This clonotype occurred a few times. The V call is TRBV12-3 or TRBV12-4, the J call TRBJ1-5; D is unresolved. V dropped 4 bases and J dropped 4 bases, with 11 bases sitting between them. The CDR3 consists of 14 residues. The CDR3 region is CASSSGYSNQPQHF. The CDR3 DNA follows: TGTGCCAGCAGTTCAGGATATTCGAATCAGCCCCAGCATTTT.

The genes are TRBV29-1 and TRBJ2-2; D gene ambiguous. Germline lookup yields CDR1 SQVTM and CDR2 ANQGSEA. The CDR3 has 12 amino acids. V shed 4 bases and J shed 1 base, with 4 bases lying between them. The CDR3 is CSVAQNTGELFF. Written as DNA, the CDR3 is TGCAGCGTTGCTCAGAACACCGGGGAGCTGTTTTTT.